There are many counts of the clone carrying this T cell receptor (beta chain). Its antigen is not identified. These data belong to a study of regulatory T cells in long-lasting Graves disease. Study outcomes and limitations: New patients shared fewer public clonotypes (approximately 970) than persistent patients did (roughly 2,500). Analysis covered peripheral blood alone, not thyroid tissue.

Time point defined: newly diagnosed GD, antithyroid drugs for less than 3 months. There was RNA extracted from PBMCs, and the TCR library was made from it. With 2 bases removed from V and 1 base from J, the gap between germline ends came to 13 bases. The CDR3 covers 15 residues. Germline CDR1 reads DFQATT; CDR2 reads SNEGSKA (reference sequence). The TCR beta library used iRepertoire HTBI primers with Arm-PCR amplification of CDR3. Using its own MiXCR run on the multiplex PCR reads, TCRdb lists one record per CDR3 protein. The table lists hundreds of thousands of distinct CDR3 sequences, less than 20% of them singletons.

V and J are TRBV20-1 and TRBJ2-3; tentative D call: TRBD2 (5 bases). The source of this sequence is a female donor with Graves disease. The sequenced sample was peripheral blood mononuclear cells (PBMCs), obtained at new diagnosis, from a patient treated with antithyroid drugs. The CDR3 DNA follows: TGCAGTGCTAGATCCCTGCTTAGCGGCACAGATACGCAGTATTTT. It specifies CSARSLLSGTDTQYF.